One sample yielded the 28 T cell receptor beta chains listed below, sequenced in a study of T-cell reconstitution after alpha-beta-depleted transplantation in children. TCRbeta library preparation incorporated unique molecular identifiers. TCRdb fed the PCR reads into MiXCR, producing one record per CDR3 protein. The table shows 900,000 or so distinct CDR3 sequences, with about 15% occurring only once. Material: PBMCs, mostly from graft donor cells, obtained 360 days after TCRalphabeta/CD19-depleted stem cell transplant. The receptors stem from a male patient younger than 18 who had a stem cell transplant for acute lymphoblastic leukemia, so the T cells may come from the graft donor.

This chain joins TRBV7-2 and TRBJ2-1, with 11 bases that match TRBD1. Germline V gene data show CDR1 as SGHTA and CDR2 as FQGNSA. The J segment lost 9 bases and the V segment lost 1 base, leaving 8 bases of the junction unmatched. There are 16 residues in the CDR3. As DNA, the CDR3 is TGTGCCAGCAGCTTAGTACCGGGACAGGGGGGAAGTGAGCAGTTCTTC. This sequence encodes CASSLVPGQGGSEQFF.

CDR3 in amino acids: CASNPGTYNEQFF. The CDR3 nucleotides are TGCGCCAGCAATCCCGGGACCTACAATGAGCAGTTCTTC. The J gene is TRBJ2-1, the V gene TRBV10-2, with D possibly TRBD2 on 5 matching bases. V was trimmed by 7 bases and J by 2 bases, leaving 9 bases between them. The CDR3 extends over 13 amino acids. Germline V lookup: CDR1 WSHSY, CDR2 SAAADI.

As for this clonotype: A junction end diverges from the germline sequence, so it may reflect a read error. The chain recombines TRBV12-3 or TRBV12-4 with TRBJ2-1; 11 bases agree with TRBD2. This CDR3 comprises 18 residues. CDR3 amino acids: CAISLYSGRAGSYNEQFF. DNA of the CDR3: TGTGCCATCAGTTTATATAGCGGGAGGGCCGGCTCCTACAATGAGCAGTTCTTC.

In regard to this clonotype: A much larger clone is a single base away; this may be a read error. The genes are TRBV13 and TRBJ2-7; D not resolved. The V and J ends lost 1 base and 6 bases respectively, with 4 bases between them. The CDR3 is 11 residues long. The V gene's germline CDR1 is PRHDT and CDR2 FYEKMQ (reference sequence). The CDR3 here is CASSLDLEQYF. The CDR3 DNA reads TGTGCCAGCAGCTTAGATCTCGAGCAGTACTTC.

The CDR3 coding sequence is TGTGCCAGCCTCCTCCCCCCCATCCTTGGGACTAGCGAGACCTACGAGCAGTACTTC. Protein sequence: CASLLPPILGTSETYEQYF. This rearrangement joins TRBV25-1 to TRBJ2-7; 10 bases match TRBD2. The V segment lost 8 bases and the J segment 2 bases; nucleotides outside the gene matches: 21. CDR1 is MGHDK and CDR2 is SYGVNS in the germline V gene. The CDR3 contains 19 residues.

The V call is TRBV11-2, the J call TRBJ1-1, with unresolved D. Germline CDR1 is SGHAT and CDR2 is FQNNGV. CDR3 size: 14 residues. Trimming removed 3 bases from V and 8 bases from J, with 16 bases in between. CDR3 protein: CASSFNGPSGEAFF. The CDR3 nucleotides are TGTGCCAGCAGCTTTAACGGGCCTTCGGGGGAAGCTTTCTTT.

Many counts were recorded for this clonotype. J is TRBJ2-3 and V is TRBV5-1, with unresolved D. Trimming removed 3 bases from V and 4 bases from J, with 9 bases in between. CDR1 and CDR2 (germline): SGHRS, YFSETQ. This CDR3 contains 13 residues. The CDR3 sequence: CASSSLGSDTQYF. The DNA for the CDR3 is TGCGCCAGCAGCTCTCTCGGGTCAGATACGCAGTATTTT.

This clonotype was counted between two and nine times. CDR3 sequence reads: CASSLMGGGTEAFF. The CDR3 nucleotides read TGTGCCAGCAGTTTGATGGGCGGGGGCACTGAAGCTTTCTTT. The chain is built from TRBV27 and TRBJ1-1; a weak D match, TRBD1 (5 bases). This CDR3 has 14 amino acids. Germline CDR1 and CDR2: MNHEY and SMNVEV (reference sequence). V lost 3 bases to trimming and J lost 4 bases, with 12 bases between them.

Here the CDR3 DNA reads TGTGCCACTTCATCCGGGACCATCAATGAGCAGTTCTTC. This encodes CATSSGTINEQFF. This chain uses TRBV10-3 with TRBJ2-1; either TRBD1 or TRBD2 may supply D (5 bases each). CDR3 length: 13 amino acids. Between the trimmed V and J ends, which lost 10 bases and 6 bases, there was a span of 16 bases. In germline, CDR1 is ENHRY, CDR2 SYGVKD.

The chain uses TRBV5-1 and TRBJ2-5; D remains ambiguous. Germline lookup yields CDR1 SGHRS and CDR2 YFSETQ. With 1 base removed from V and 5 bases from J, the gap between germline ends came to 9 bases. This CDR3 has 13 amino acids. The CDR3 loop reads CASSLPSTETQYF. The CDR3 bases are TGCGCCAGCAGCTTGCCTAGTACGGAGACCCAGTACTTC.

In this sample, this clonotype turned up many times. The V call is TRBV29-1, the J call TRBJ2-1, with a weak D call TRBD2 (5 bases). Per germline, CDR1 SQVTM and CDR2 ANQGSEA. The V end was cut by 2 bases, the J end by 3 bases, with 8 bases between. This CDR3 has 13 residues. The CDR3 is CSVEFGLYNEQFF. For the CDR3, the DNA is TGCAGCGTTGAATTTGGACTCTACAATGAGCAGTTCTTC.

The chain couples TRBV20-1 to TRBJ2-1; D may be TRBD2 (6 bases). The CDR3 has 16 amino acids. The V end lost 2 bases, the J end lost 7 bases, and 21 bases lay between the germline ends. Germline CDR1 reads DFQATT; CDR2 reads SNEGSKA (reference sequence). This chain's CDR3 is CSARTPSGWGRNEQFF. The CDR3 DNA reads as TGCAGTGCTAGAACGCCTTCCGGGTGGGGGAGGAATGAGCAGTTCTTC.

This sequence joins TRBV27 and TRBJ1-2; the D gene is possibly TRBD1 (5 bases). CDR1 MNHEY and CDR2 SMNVEV come from the germline V gene (reference sequence). The length of the CDR3 is 15 residues. V lost 0 bases and J 1 base, leaving 9 bases between the germline ends. The DNA for the CDR3 is TGTGCCAGCAGTTTATCCCCCGGGGGTAACTATGGCTACACCTTC. It yields the protein CASSLSPGGNYGYTF.

There are a few counts of this clonotype. J is TRBJ2-7 and V is TRBV7-2; D is ambiguous. Trimming pared 5 bases from V and 2 bases from J, leaving 13 bases between. In germline, CDR1 is SGHTA, CDR2 FQGNSA. The CDR3 covers 14 residues. CDR3 amino acids: CASSQASTAYEQYF. The CDR3 region has the DNA TGTGCCAGCAGCCAAGCCAGCACAGCCTACGAGCAGTACTTC.

This clonotype was recorded once. This sequence joins TRBV12-3 or TRBV12-4 and TRBJ2-5; 10 bases are shared with TRBD2. The junction had 5 bases not matched to a gene; V was cut back by 1 base and J by 0 bases. This CDR3 contains 17 residues. CDR3 in amino acids: CASSLGTSGMYQETQYF. CDR3 DNA sequence: TGTGCCAGCAGTTTAGGAACTAGCGGGATGTACCAAGAGACCCAGTACTTC.

The chain uses TRBV7-8 and TRBJ1-5; no definite D call. The length of the CDR3 is 14 residues. Trimming left V 4 bases short and J 0 bases short, with 7 bases between. Germline V CDR1 and CDR2: SGHVS, FQNEAQ. CDR3 DNA sequence: TGTGCCAGCAGCTCGCCCGTTAGCAATCAGCCCCAGCATTTT. This sequence encodes CASSSPVSNQPQHF.

The table lists this clonotype with a few counts. The chain combines TRBV6-2 or TRBV6-3 with TRBJ2-7; 9 positions match TRBD1. The length of the CDR3 is 16 residues. After removal of 9 bases from V and 0 bases from J, the junction contained 12 bases not matched to a gene. Germline CDR1 MNHEY, CDR2 SVGEGT. DNA of the CDR3: TGTGCCAGTTTGGCCTACGGGACAGGGAGCTCCTACGAGCAGTACTTC. Protein sequence: CASLAYGTGSSYEQYF.

In this sample, this clonotype turned up a few times. The rearrangement links TRBV5-8 to TRBJ1-1, with 8 bases matching TRBD1. Germline CDR1 and CDR2: SGHTS and YDEGEE. There are 14 residues in the CDR3. J gave up 7 bases and V 0 bases, and 5 bases lay outside the gene matches. CDR3 residues: CASSLDWDRREAFF. CDR3 nucleotides: TGTGCCAGCAGCTTGGATTGGGACAGGCGTGAAGCTTTCTTT.

This clonotype was recorded a few times. This chain connects TRBV7-6 to TRBJ2-2, with 11 bases identical to TRBD2. The V gene's germline CDR1 is SGHVS and CDR2 FNYEAQ. V trimming: 5 bases; J trimming: 7 bases; junction bases outside the gene matches: 9. The CDR3 has 16 residues. The CDR3 DNA follows: TGTGCCAGCAGCCCACTTAGCGGGAGGGCCCACGGGGAGCTGTTTTTT. It is translated as CASSPLSGRAHGELFF. The full variable domain, rest sourced from reference TRBV7-6 and TRBJ2-2, is GAGVSQSPRYKVTKRGQDVALRCDPISGHVSLYWYRQALGQGPEFLTYFNYEAQQDKSGLPNDRFSAERPEGSISTLTIQRTEQRDSAMYRCASSPLSGRAHGELFFGEGSRLTVL.

This clonotype was recorded a few times. This sequence joins TRBV20-1 and TRBJ2-1, with a tentative D call TRBD2 (5 bases). Germline V gene data show CDR1 as DFQATT and CDR2 as SNEGSKA (reference sequence). Trimming cost V 1 base and J 2 bases, with 6 bases left between them. This CDR3 comprises 13 residues. Written as DNA, the CDR3 is TGCAGTGCTAGAGCGACTACCTACAATGAGCAGTTCTTC. This codes for CSARATTYNEQFF.

This clonotype has only a few counts. The rearrangement links TRBV19 to TRBJ2-5, with TRBD1 matching over 7 bases. The CDR3 sequence is 15 residues long. The V segment lost 5 bases and the J segment 1 base; nucleotides outside the gene matches: 7. Germline values: CDR1 LNHDA, CDR2 SQIVND (reference sequence). CDR3 residues: CASSPGTVIQETQYF. The CDR3 DNA sequence: TGTGCCAGTAGTCCCGGGACAGTTATCCAAGAGACCCAGTACTTC.

The chain joins TRBV15 to TRBJ2-4; weak D call: TRBD2 (5 bases). This CDR3 is built from 14 residues. The germline gives CDR1 LNHNV, CDR2 YYDKDF (reference sequence). Trimming shortened V by 4 bases and J by 7 bases, and 14 bases separated the two germline ends. For the CDR3, the DNA is TGTGCCACCAGCACCAGGACTGGCCACAACATTCAGTACTTC. Translated: CATSTRTGHNIQYF.

The V and J genes are TRBV7-9 and TRBJ2-2; tentative D call: TRBD1 (5 bases). The CDR3 extends over 15 amino acids. Per germline, CDR1 SEHNR and CDR2 FQNEAQ (reference sequence). V was trimmed by 6 bases and J by 0 bases, leaving 11 bases between them. Here the CDR3 DNA reads TGTGCCAGCAGACCCAGGGTGCCGAACACCGGGGAGCTGTTTTTT. Translation gives CASRPRVPNTGELFF.

The chain combines TRBV7-9 with TRBJ2-1; D gene uncertain. CDR1 is SEHNR and CDR2 is FQNEAQ in the germline V gene (reference sequence). This CDR3 spans 14 amino acids. V was trimmed by 3 bases and J by 0 bases, leaving 6 bases between them. CDR3 nucleotide sequence: TGTGCCAGCAGCTTGATCCTCTCCTACAATGAGCAGTTCTTC. Translated: CASSLILSYNEQFF.

The sample holds a few counts of this clonotype. This CDR3 reads CSVVTTAALSGNTIYF. The DNA for the CDR3 is TGCAGCGTTGTTACAACAGCCGCCCTGTCTGGAAACACCATATATTTT. The rearrangement links TRBV29-1 to TRBJ1-3; D is unresolved. Germline V gene data show CDR1 as SQVTM and CDR2 as ANQGSEA. V was shortened by 4 bases and J by 1 base, with 17 bases between the two germline ends. The CDR3 covers 16 residues.

This clonotype was seen many times. The rearrangement links TRBV28 to TRBJ2-7, with TRBD1 matching 8 bases. Unmatched junction bases numbered 13, after V lost 3 bases and J lost 0 bases. Germline lookup yields CDR1 MDHEN and CDR2 SYDVKM. This CDR3 contains 18 residues. CDR3 protein: CASSFPLAWDRTSYEQYF. The CDR3 DNA reads TGTGCCAGCAGTTTTCCACTAGCATGGGACAGGACCTCCTACGAGCAGTACTTC.

CDR3 loop: CASSEQGLVQYF. The CDR3 nucleotides are TGTGCCAGCAGTGAACAGGGCTTGGTGCAGTACTTC. The rearrangement links TRBV25-1 to TRBJ2-7; weak D call: TRBD1 (5 bases). Germline V CDR1 and CDR2: MGHDK, SYGVNS. This CDR3 is built from 12 residues. V was cut by 2 bases and J by 9 bases, with 11 bases left in between.

This clonotype was counted a few times. The chain joins TRBV5-1 to TRBJ2-7; the match to TRBD2 covers 8 bases. The CDR3 runs to 20 residues. CDR1 SGHRS and CDR2 YFSETQ come from the germline V gene. V dropped 9 bases and J dropped 1; count of bases not matched to a gene: 27. CDR3 sequence (DNA): TGCGCCACCACGCTTCGACCAAAAGGACTAGCATGGGGTCCGTCCTACGAGCAGTACTTC. It encodes CATTLRPKGLAWGPSYEQYF. Full variable domain (remainder filled in from reference TRBV5-1 and TRBJ2-7): KAGVTQTPRYLIKTRGQQVTLSCSPISGHRSVSWYQQTPGQGLQFLFEYFSETQRNKGNFPGRFSGRQFSNSRSEMNVSTLELGDSALYLCATTLRPKGLAWGPSYEQYFGPGTRLTVT.